This T cell receptor beta chain was recorded in a study of blood T cell repertoires in COVID-19. In the authors' methods: Amplification of reference gene primers was used by the study to estimate nucleated cell counts. Clones were read by immunoSEQ multiplex PCR, and TCRdb kept only the in-frame ones, dropping some. V, J and clone size reflect that table, while D and trimming were determined from the DNA. The table records approximately 530,000 clones, 85% to 90% of them present only once. The source material was peripheral blood. The sequence derives from a woman in her forties or fifties with COVID-19, enrolled during active disease.

Here the CDR3 DNA reads TGCAGCGACCCTCGTAAGGGGCGCGGTGGCACCGGGGAGCTGTTTTTT. Protein product: CSDPRKGRGGTGELFF. The chain couples TRBV29-1 to TRBJ2-2; weak D call: TRBD1 (5 bases). Germline V gives CDR1 SQVTM, CDR2 ANQGSEA. CDR3 length equals 16 residues. Trimming removed 7 bases from V and 4 bases from J, with 22 bases in between.